The 27 T cell receptor beta chains below were found in one sample sequenced in a study of T cell responses to AZD1222 COVID-19 vaccine. Sequenced by immunoSEQ multiplex PCR; TCRdb stores in-frame clones only, minus some. Counted here are approximately 140,000 clones, just over 90% occurring once; the ten biggest clones make up more than 3%. Source: peripheral blood, taken on day 0 of AZD1222 vaccination. Every receptor here comes from an adult in good health.

The J gene is TRBJ2-7, the V gene TRBV11-3; D remains unclear. Per the germline V gene, CDR1 is SGHNT and CDR2 is YENEEA. This CDR3 is built from 12 residues. The germline V and J ends were trimmed by 3 bases and 3 bases, with 6 bases remaining between them. The CDR3 DNA reads as TGTGCCAGCAGCTTCCCCTACTACGAGCAGTACTTC. Its protein product is CASSFPYYEQYF.

The V and J genes are TRBV18 and TRBJ2-3, with D tentatively TRBD1 or TRBD2 (5 bases each). The germline V and J ends were trimmed by 1 base and 2 bases, with 10 bases remaining between them. There are 15 residues in the CDR3. CDR1 is KGHSH and CDR2 is LQKENI in the germline V gene. As DNA, the CDR3 is TGTGCCAGCTCACCACTAACGGGGCCCACAGATACGCAGTATTTT. Its translation: CASSPLTGPTDTQYF.

The chain carries TRBV6-1 and TRBJ1-5, with D perhaps TRBD1 (5 bases). Germline CDR1 and CDR2: MNHNS and SASEGT. With 1 base removed from V and 7 bases from J, the gap between germline ends came to 17 bases. The CDR3 is made up of 16 amino acids. CDR3 sequence: CASSEGPGLVGQPQHF. The CDR3 nucleotides are TGTGCCAGCAGTGAAGGACCGGGGCTGGTAGGGCAGCCCCAGCATTTT.

This chain joins TRBV29-1 and TRBJ1-2; the match to TRBD1 covers 9 bases. V was pared by 5 bases and J by 4 bases, with 8 bases of the junction left unmatched. This CDR3 is 14 amino acids long. CDR1 SQVTM and CDR2 ANQGSEA come from the germline V gene. As DNA, the CDR3 is TGCAGCGTTCACCCGACAGGGGGTGGCTATGGCTACACCTTC. It translates to CSVHPTGGGYGYTF.

J is TRBJ2-7 and V is TRBV7-2, with 14 nucleotides matching TRBD2. The CDR3 is made up of 16 amino acids. The germline V gene has CDR1 SGHTA and CDR2 FQGNSA. The V gene end was trimmed by 5 bases and the J gene end by 7 bases; junction bases not matched to a gene: 10. The chain's CDR3 is CASSPLLTSGREEQYF. The DNA of the CDR3 is TGTGCCAGCAGCCCCCTCCTGACTAGCGGGAGGGAGGAGCAGTACTTC.

The V gene is TRBV18, the J gene TRBJ2-1; D gene ambiguous. V gave up 6 bases and J gave up 7 bases, with 10 bases separating them. The CDR3 spans 12 residues. The germline V gene encodes CDR1 KGHSH and CDR2 LQKENI. For the CDR3, the DNA is TGTGCCAGCTCCGACCGGTGGAATGAGCAGTTCTTC. Translation gives CASSDRWNEQFF. The full variable domain, with the rest looked up from reference TRBV18 and TRBJ2-1, is NAGVMQNPRHLVRRRGQEARLRCSPMKGHSHVYWYRQLPEEGLKFMVYLQKENIIDESGMPKERFSAEFPKEGPSILRIQQVVRGDSAAYFCASSDRWNEQFFGPGTRLTVL.

V usage is TRBV19 and J usage is TRBJ1-1, with 7 bases fitting TRBD1. Germline CDR1 reads LNHDA; CDR2 reads SQIVND (reference sequence). Trimming removed 5 bases from V and 5 bases from J; junction bases left unmatched: 5. There are 13 residues in the CDR3. Written as DNA, the CDR3 is TGTGCCAGTAGTTTTTCAGGGGGAACTGAAGCTTTCTTT. Translation gives CASSFSGGTEAFF.

The chain employs TRBV12-5 and TRBJ1-5; D ambiguous. In germline, CDR1 is LGHNT, CDR2 FRNRAP. V was pared by 1 base and J by 3 bases, with 13 bases between. The CDR3 totals 16 residues. The CDR3 coding sequence is TGTGCTAGTGGTTTGGATCTCCCAGGAGACAATCAGCCCCAGCATTTT. The encoded protein is CASGLDLPGDNQPQHF.

V and J are TRBV10-3 and TRBJ1-2; 9 nucleotides agree with TRBD1. V lost 2 bases to trimming and J lost 4 bases; unmatched junction nucleotides: 5. Germline values: CDR1 ENHRY, CDR2 SYGVKD. This CDR3 has 15 amino acids. The CDR3 sequence is CAISEGTGRVYGYTF. The CDR3 bases are TGTGCCATCAGTGAGGGGACAGGGAGGGTCTATGGCTACACCTTC.

The chain combines TRBV11-2 with TRBJ2-6; TRBD1 might be the D (6 bases). V was clipped by 2 bases and J by 1 base, with 12 bases between them. This CDR3 has 17 amino acids. Per the germline V gene, CDR1 is SGHAT and CDR2 is FQNNGV. Here the CDR3 reads CASSLSQGYSGANVLTF. DNA for the CDR3: TGTGCCAGCAGCTTATCACAGGGATATTCTGGGGCCAACGTCCTGACTTTC.

V gene TRBV11-2 combines with J gene TRBJ1-2, with D unclear. CDR1 and CDR2 from the germline V gene are SGHAT and FQNNGV. This CDR3 region has 15 residues. Trimming pared 3 bases from V and 3 bases from J, leaving 14 bases between. The CDR3 DNA is TGTGCCAGCAGCTTTACTGTTCGTAGCGACTATGGCTACACCTTC. This gives the protein CASSFTVRSDYGYTF.

The genes are TRBV4-3 and TRBJ2-6; D gene uncertain. The CDR3 length is 20 residues. Germline V lookup: CDR1 LGHNA, CDR2 YSLEER. The V gene lost 1 base and the J gene lost 0 bases, with 19 bases spanning the gap. This CDR3 reads CASSQAQELKMSSGANVLTF. The CDR3 DNA reads as TGCGCCAGCAGCCAAGCCCAGGAATTAAAGATGAGCTCTGGGGCCAACGTCCTGACTTTC.

This clone has at least ten counts. The chain combines TRBV24-1 with TRBJ1-1, with 8 bases matching TRBD1. CDR1 KGHDR and CDR2 SFDVKD come from the germline V gene. The length of the CDR3 is 15 residues. Trimming cost V 5 bases and J 4 bases; bases outside gene matches: 8. The CDR3 DNA is TGTGCCACCAGTGGGGCGACAGGGGAGGGCACTGAAGCTTTCTTT. Its protein is CATSGATGEGTEAFF.

This clone was seen only once. The chain employs TRBV3-1 (or the pseudogene TRBV3-2) and TRBJ1-2; no firm D call. V gave up 1 base and J gave up 6 bases, with 12 bases separating them. The CDR3 extends over 14 amino acids. Germline V gene sequence: CDR1 LGHDT, CDR2 YNNKEL (reference sequence). The DNA for the CDR3 is TGTGCCAGCAGCCAAGGGGCGAGGGTGAATGGCTACACCTTC. It translates to CASSQGARVNGYTF.

This chain uses TRBV2 with TRBJ1-5; possible D gene TRBD1, 6 bases. The CDR3 spans 14 residues. Trimming removed 4 bases from V and 2 bases from J, with 9 bases in between. From germline, CDR1 is SNHLY and CDR2 FYNNEI. CDR3 sequence reads: CASSGTARNQPQHF. The CDR3 bases are TGTGCCAGCAGTGGGACAGCCCGCAATCAGCCCCAGCATTTT.

This clone has more than one count but fewer than ten. The J gene is TRBJ2-7, the V gene TRBV6-2 or TRBV6-3; 7 bases are shared with TRBD1. The V segment lost 5 bases and the J segment 1 base; nucleotides outside the gene matches: 5. Germline CDR1 MNHEY, CDR2 SVGEGT. This CDR3 has 14 amino acids. CDR3 sequence: CASSGPGQSYEQYF. The CDR3, as DNA: TGTGCCAGCAGTGGGCCGGGACAGTCCTACGAGCAGTACTTC.

This chain links TRBV7-2 with TRBJ1-6; D is unresolved. CDR1 SGHTA and CDR2 FQGNSA come from the germline V gene. The CDR3 is made up of 12 amino acids. V was clipped by 1 base and J by 9 bases, with 4 bases between them. For the CDR3, the DNA is TGTGCCAGCAGCTTAGTTAGTTCACCCCTCCACTTT. It is translated as CASSLVSSPLHF.

V usage is TRBV10-2 and J usage is TRBJ1-1; D uncertain. The CDR3 runs to 12 residues. The germline gives CDR1 WSHSY, CDR2 SAAADI. Deletions cut 5 bases from V and 10 bases from J, with 14 bases between. The CDR3 reads CASSIARERAFF. CDR3 coding DNA: TGCGCCAGCAGTATTGCTAGGGAGAGAGCTTTCTTT.

V is TRBV9 and J is TRBJ1-3; D remains ambiguous. V lost 4 bases and J lost 4, with 12 bases in between. Germline CDR1 and CDR2: SGDLS and YYNGEE. CDR3 length equals 14 residues. The CDR3 DNA is TGTGCCAGCAGCACCCGGTCCGTCGGAAACACCATATATTTT. It encodes CASSTRSVGNTIYF.

J is TRBJ1-2 and V is TRBV6-5, with 9 positions matching TRBD1. The CDR3 runs to 13 residues. The ends lost 5 bases at V and 8 bases at J; junction bases unmatched: 6. Germline values: CDR1 MNHEY, CDR2 SVGAGI. In DNA, the CDR3 is TGTGCCAGCAGTCCCCCGGACAGGGGAGGCTACACCTTC. It codes for CASSPPDRGGYTF.

This clone was detected ten times or more. The chain joins TRBV29-1 to TRBJ2-7; 8 positions agree with TRBD1. V lost 1 base and J lost 3; bases outside the gene matches: 14. The CDR3 extends over 17 amino acids. Germline V gene sequence: CDR1 SQVTM, CDR2 ANQGSEA. This chain's CDR3 is CSVEGGAGGSRDYEQYF. CDR3 DNA: TGCAGCGTTGAAGGAGGGGCAGGGGGCTCGAGGGACTACGAGCAGTACTTC.

V gene TRBV7-2 combines with J gene TRBJ1-3; perhaps TRBD1 as D (5 bases). The CDR3 loop spans 12 amino acids. V dropped 1 base and J dropped 7 bases, with 5 bases sitting between them. Germline CDR1 reads SGHTA; CDR2 reads FQGNSA. The CDR3 DNA reads as TGTGCCAGCAGCTTAGAGGGGAACACCATATATTTT. Translation: CASSLEGNTIYF. The full variable domain, completed using reference TRBV7-2 and TRBJ1-3, is GAGVSQSPSNKVTEKGKDVELRCDPISGHTALYWYRQSLGQGLEFLIYFQGNSAPDKSGLPSDRFSAERTGGSVSTLTIQRTQQEDSAVYLCASSLEGNTIYFGEGSWLTVV.

V and J are TRBV18 and TRBJ2-1; 8 bases are a match to TRBD1. This CDR3 is built from 16 residues. Trimming took 2 bases from V and 7 from J; bases not matched to a gene: 10. Germline CDR1 KGHSH, CDR2 LQKENI. The chain's CDR3 is CASSPSPTGEANEQFF. The CDR3 nucleotides are TGTGCCAGCTCACCATCCCCGACAGGGGAGGCAAATGAGCAGTTCTTC. The full variable domain, with the rest looked up from reference TRBV18 and TRBJ2-1, is NAGVMQNPRHLVRRRGQEARLRCSPMKGHSHVYWYRQLPEEGLKFMVYLQKENIIDESGMPKERFSAEFPKEGPSILRIQQVVRGDSAAYFCASSPSPTGEANEQFFGPGTRLTVL.

The rearrangement links TRBV6-5 to TRBJ1-1; no clear D gene. The CDR3 sequence is 13 residues long. The germline gives CDR1 MNHEY, CDR2 SVGAGI. Between the trimmed V and J ends, which lost 4 bases and 1 base, there was a span of 7 bases. CDR3 loop: CASSLQRNTEAFF. The CDR3 DNA follows: TGTGCCAGCAGTTTACAACGGAACACTGAAGCTTTCTTT.

The V and J genes are TRBV30 and TRBJ1-4, with 10 bases lining up with TRBD1. This CDR3 comprises 14 residues. The J segment lost 6 bases and the V segment lost 2 bases, leaving 3 bases of the junction unmatched. Germline V gene lookup returns CDR1 GTSNPN and CDR2 SVGIG (reference sequence). DNA for the CDR3: TGTGCCTGGAGTCTGGGGACAGGGGATGAAAAACTGTTTTTT. This codes for CAWSLGTGDEKLFF.

The chain links TRBV19 to TRBJ1-2; 8 nucleotides match TRBD1. Germline V gene data show CDR1 as LNHDA and CDR2 as SQIVND (reference sequence). V gave up 4 bases and J gave up 8 bases; unmatched junction bases: 12. The CDR3 contains 15 residues. CDR3 nucleotides: TGTGCCAGTAGTAGTCCCGACAGGGGAGGTCAGGGCTACACCTTC. Translated: CASSSPDRGGQGYTF.

The CDR3 DNA follows: TGTGCCAGCAGCGCGGACTTGAACACCGGGGAGCTGTTTTTT. Translated: CASSADLNTGELFF. The chain is built from TRBV9 and TRBJ2-2; TRBD2 might be the D (5 bases). Germline V gene lookup returns CDR1 SGDLS and CDR2 YYNGEE. There are 14 residues in the CDR3. V was cut by 3 bases and J by 1 base, with 7 bases left in between.